The present T cell receptor beta chain was sequenced within a study of T cell repertoires in cytomegalovirus infection. Study details: Carrying CMV and the relevant HLA type showed in public TCR beta signatures.

Each CDR3 protein gets one entry after TCRdb re-called the reads with MiXCR. The sample yields more than 90,000 distinct CDR3 sequences, about 9.5% seen once. Study-wide results and caveats: Accumulated public TCR beta family frequency recognized individuals carrying CMV together with the relevant HLA.

The CDR3 runs to 13 residues. The V gene lost 3 bases and the J gene lost 8 bases, with 11 bases spanning the gap. The V gene's germline CDR1 is MDHEN and CDR2 SYDVKM. Of note for this clonotype: Its antigen is unknown.

This chain links TRBV28 with TRBJ2-4; D is ambiguous. Material: PBMCs, sequenced either directly or after in vitro stimulation (not recorded which). The origin of this receptor is a human donor in good health (CMV status not recorded). Some clones in this sample may be carry-over from other donors' samples. CDR3 DNA sequence: TGTGCCAGCAGTTTGCCAGCGACCGACATTCAGTACTTC. It specifies CASSLPATDIQYF.